This TCR beta chain is from a study of blood T cell repertoires in COVID-19. About the research overall: Samples of COVID-19 (acute and convalescent) were obtained from the United States, Italy and Spain.

The CDR3 covers 14 residues. Germline CDR1 MDHEN, CDR2 SYDVKM. V was trimmed by 3 bases and J by 1 base, leaving 6 bases between them. Original data processing: Amplification from reference gene primers served as the basis for estimated nucleated cell counts. The method was immunoSEQ multiplex PCR; TCRdb's version includes in-frame clones alone and lacks a portion of them. V and J calls and clone size are as listed in that table; D and trimming were resolved from the DNA. The data show 95,000 to 150,000 clones, 85% to 90% seen once. The material sequenced was peripheral blood. This sequence joins TRBV28 and TRBJ2-2, with D perhaps matching TRBD2 (5 bases). The sequence was collected from a man aged 55-75 years with acute or convalescent COVID-19. The CDR3 reads CASSFAGNTGELFF. CDR3 DNA: TGTGCCAGCAGTTTCGCGGGGAACACCGGGGAGCTGTTTTTT.